The 7 T cell receptor beta chains reported below all come from one sample, sequenced in a study of blood T cell repertoires in COVID-19. Generated by immunoSEQ multiplex PCR, the TCRdb table keeps only in-frame clones and is missing some. The data hold about 300,000 clones, with around 90% observed a single time. What was sequenced was peripheral blood. The receptors here all came from a man between 18 and 35 years old who had recovered from COVID-19.

This sequence joins TRBV9 and TRBJ2-5, with TRBD2 matching 9 bases. The CDR3 sequence is 15 residues long. Unmatched junction bases numbered 10, after V lost 7 bases and J lost 3 bases. The V gene's germline CDR1 is SGDLS and CDR2 YYNGEE. The CDR3 loop reads CASGEAGGEEETQYF. DNA for the CDR3: TGTGCCAGCGGCGAGGCGGGAGGGGAAGAAGAGACCCAGTACTTC.

V gene TRBV11-3 combines with J gene TRBJ2-1; TRBD1 matches at 9 bases. V lost 5 bases to trimming and J lost 4 bases; unmatched junction nucleotides: 6. Germline V gives CDR1 SGHNT, CDR2 YENEEA. The CDR3 is made up of 15 amino acids. This CDR3 is CASSTGQGTYNEQFF. The CDR3 region has the DNA TGTGCCAGCAGCACCGGACAGGGGACATACAATGAGCAGTTCTTC. The whole variable domain, filled in from reference TRBV11-3 and TRBJ2-1, reads EAGVVQSPRYKIIEKKQPVAFWCNPISGHNTLYWYLQNLGQGPELLIRYENEEAVDDSQLPKDRFSAERLKGVDSTLKIQPAELGDSAVYLCASSTGQGTYNEQFFGPGTRLTVL.

The CDR3 nucleotides read TGTGCCAGCAGCCTACGACCCGGGACAGGGAATGAAAAACTGTTTTTT. It yields the protein CASSLRPGTGNEKLFF. This chain joins TRBV5-5 and TRBJ1-4, with 9 nucleotides matching TRBD1. CDR1 is SGHKS, CDR2 YYEKEE, per germline (reference sequence). This CDR3 has 16 amino acids. The J segment lost 5 bases and the V segment lost 4 bases, leaving 9 bases of the junction unmatched.

This clone was detected once. DNA for the CDR3: TGTGCCAGCAGCCAAGATCAGCTAGCGGGAGGGTACGAGCAGTACTTC. Amino acid sequence: CASSQDQLAGGYEQYF. This rearrangement joins TRBV3-1 (or the pseudogene TRBV3-2) to TRBJ2-7; 12 nucleotides match TRBD2. V gave up 0 bases and J gave up 4 bases; unmatched junction bases: 4. Germline CDR1 and CDR2: LGHDT and YNNKEL (reference sequence). The CDR3 is 16 residues long.

Only one count was recorded for this clone. The rearrangement joins TRBV9 to TRBJ2-1, with TRBD2 identical over 7 bases. Germline loops: CDR1 SGDLS, CDR2 YYNGEE. The V segment lost 4 bases and the J segment 4 bases; nucleotides outside the gene matches: 5. The CDR3 is 14 amino acids. The CDR3 DNA follows: TGTGCCAGCAGCCCCACTAGCGTATACAATGAGCAGTTCTTC. Encoded protein: CASSPTSVYNEQFF.

This chain joins TRBV25-1 and TRBJ1-1; D possibly corresponds to TRBD1 (5 bases). V was clipped by 2 bases and J by 7 bases, with 17 bases between them. This CDR3 is built from 15 residues. Germline CDR1 MGHDK, CDR2 SYGVNS. The CDR3 region is CASSEDGRGSDEAFF. As DNA, the CDR3 is TGTGCCAGCAGTGAAGACGGGAGGGGCTCCGATGAAGCTTTCTTT.

The rearrangement uses TRBV6-5 and TRBJ2-7, with TRBD1 matching over 7 bases. The V segment lost 6 bases and the J segment 3 bases; nucleotides outside the gene matches: 11. Germline V gene sequence: CDR1 MNHEY, CDR2 SVGAGI. The CDR3 length is 15 residues. In DNA, the CDR3 is TGTGCCAGCAGACTACAGGGGCAATCAGTCTACGAGCAGTACTTC. As protein: CASRLQGQSVYEQYF.